This T cell receptor beta chain was sequenced during a study of T cell changes during pregnancy in multiple sclerosis. Some clones are missing from TCRdb's copy, which holds only in-frame ones; the method was immunoSEQ multiplex PCR. Here the sample spans about 100,000 clones, approximately 94% being singletons. J lost 8 bases, V lost 6 bases, and 9 bases had no gene match. Germline CDR1 is MNHNS and CDR2 is SASEGT. The CDR3 runs 13 residues. Sequenced here: peripheral blood, sampled before pregnancy. This TCR derives from a female donor with multiple sclerosis, enrolled in a pregnancy study. The V gene is TRBV6-1, the J gene TRBJ1-2; 7 bases align to TRBD1. CDR3 protein: CASSFDRVEGYTF. The CDR3, as DNA: TGTGCCAGCAGCTTTGACAGGGTTGAGGGCTACACCTTC.